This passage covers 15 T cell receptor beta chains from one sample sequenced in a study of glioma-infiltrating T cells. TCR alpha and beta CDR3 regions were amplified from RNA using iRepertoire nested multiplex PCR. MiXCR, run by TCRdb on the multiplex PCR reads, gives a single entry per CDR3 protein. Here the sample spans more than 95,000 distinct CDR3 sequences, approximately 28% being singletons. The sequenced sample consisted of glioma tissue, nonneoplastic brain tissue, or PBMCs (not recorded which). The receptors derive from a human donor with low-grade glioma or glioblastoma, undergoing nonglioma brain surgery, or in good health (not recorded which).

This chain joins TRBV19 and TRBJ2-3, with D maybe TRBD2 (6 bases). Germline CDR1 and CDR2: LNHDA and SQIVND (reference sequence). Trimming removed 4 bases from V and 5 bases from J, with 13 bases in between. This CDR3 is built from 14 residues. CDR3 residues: CASSTLAWGDTQYF. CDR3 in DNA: TGTGCCAGTAGTACTCTAGCGTGGGGAGATACGCAGTATTTT.

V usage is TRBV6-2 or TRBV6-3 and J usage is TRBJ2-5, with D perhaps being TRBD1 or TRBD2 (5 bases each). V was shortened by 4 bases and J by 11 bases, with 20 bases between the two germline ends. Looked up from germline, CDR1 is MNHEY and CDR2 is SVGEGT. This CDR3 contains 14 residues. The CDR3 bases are TGTGCCAGCAGTTTCGGACGGGCAATGGGGGAGCAGTACTTC. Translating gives CASSFGRAMGEQYF.

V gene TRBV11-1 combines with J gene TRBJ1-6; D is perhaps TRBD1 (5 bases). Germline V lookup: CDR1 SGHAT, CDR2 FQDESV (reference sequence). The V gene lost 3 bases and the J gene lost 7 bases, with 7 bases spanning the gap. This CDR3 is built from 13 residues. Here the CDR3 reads CASSFEGNSPLHF. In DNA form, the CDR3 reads TGTGCCAGCAGCTTTGAGGGGAATTCACCCCTCCACTTT.

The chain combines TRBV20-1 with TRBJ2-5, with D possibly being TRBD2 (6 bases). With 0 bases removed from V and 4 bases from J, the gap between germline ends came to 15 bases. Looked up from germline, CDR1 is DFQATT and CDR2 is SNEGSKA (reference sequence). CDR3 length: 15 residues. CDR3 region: CSARDPGRGAETQYF. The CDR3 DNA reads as TGCAGTGCTAGAGACCCGGGGCGGGGCGCAGAGACCCAGTACTTC.

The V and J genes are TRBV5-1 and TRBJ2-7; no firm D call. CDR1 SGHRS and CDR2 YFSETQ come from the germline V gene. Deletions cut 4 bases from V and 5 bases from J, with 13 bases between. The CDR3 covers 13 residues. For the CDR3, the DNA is TGCGCCAGCAGCCCTCCCGGTGGGGACGAGCAGTACTTC. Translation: CASSPPGGDEQYF.

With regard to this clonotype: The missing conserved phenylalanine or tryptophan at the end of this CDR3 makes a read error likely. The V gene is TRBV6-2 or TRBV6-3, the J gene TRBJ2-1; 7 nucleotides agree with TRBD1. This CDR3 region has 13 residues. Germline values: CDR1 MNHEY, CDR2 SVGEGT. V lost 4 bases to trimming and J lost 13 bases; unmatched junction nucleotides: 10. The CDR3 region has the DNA TGTGCCAGCAGTTCTCGGGCCGGGACAGTACAGTTCCTC. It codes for CASSSRAGTVQFL.

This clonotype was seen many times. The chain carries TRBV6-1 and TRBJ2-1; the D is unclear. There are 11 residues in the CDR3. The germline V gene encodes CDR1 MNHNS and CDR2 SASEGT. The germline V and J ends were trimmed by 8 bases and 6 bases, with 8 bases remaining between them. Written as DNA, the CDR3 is TGTGCCAGCCGCCAGGTCAATGAGCAGTTCTTC. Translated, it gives CASRQVNEQFF.

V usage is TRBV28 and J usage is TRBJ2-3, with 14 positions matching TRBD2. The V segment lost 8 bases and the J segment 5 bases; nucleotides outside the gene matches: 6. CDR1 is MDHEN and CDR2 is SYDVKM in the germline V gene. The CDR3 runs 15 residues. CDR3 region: CASWGLAGAGDTQYF. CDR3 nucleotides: TGTGCCAGCTGGGGACTAGCGGGGGCAGGAGATACGCAGTATTTT. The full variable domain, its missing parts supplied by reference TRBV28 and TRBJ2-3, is DVKVTQSSRYLVKRTGEKVFLECVQDMDHENMFWYRQDPGLGLRLIYFSYDVKMKEKGDIPEGYSVSREKKERFSLILESASTNQTSMYLCASWGLAGAGDTQYFGPGTRLTVL.

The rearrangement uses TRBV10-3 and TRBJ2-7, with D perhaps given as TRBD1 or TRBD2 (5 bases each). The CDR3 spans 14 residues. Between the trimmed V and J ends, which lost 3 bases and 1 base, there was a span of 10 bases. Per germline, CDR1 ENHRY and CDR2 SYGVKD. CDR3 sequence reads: CAISDRDGSYEQYF. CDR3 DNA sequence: TGTGCCATCAGTGATCGGGACGGATCCTACGAGCAGTACTTC.

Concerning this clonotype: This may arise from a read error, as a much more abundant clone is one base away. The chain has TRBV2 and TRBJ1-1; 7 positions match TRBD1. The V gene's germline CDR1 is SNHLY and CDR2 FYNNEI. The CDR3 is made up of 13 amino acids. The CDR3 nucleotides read TGTGCCAGCAAAATGGACAGGAACGCTGAAGCTTTCTTT. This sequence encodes CASKMDRNAEAFF. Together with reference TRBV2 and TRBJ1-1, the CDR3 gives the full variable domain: EPEVTQTPSHQVTQMGQEVILRCVPISNHLYFYWYRQILGQKVEFLVSFYNNEISEKSEIFDDQFSVERPDGSNFTLKIRSTKLEDSAMYFCASKMDRNAEAFFGQGTRLTVV.

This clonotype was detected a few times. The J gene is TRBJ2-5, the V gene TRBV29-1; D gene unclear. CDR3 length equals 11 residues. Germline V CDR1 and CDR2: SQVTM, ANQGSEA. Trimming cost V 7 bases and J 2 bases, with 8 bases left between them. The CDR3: CSAKRQETQYF. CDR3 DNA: TGCAGCGCTAAGAGGCAAGAGACCCAGTACTTC.

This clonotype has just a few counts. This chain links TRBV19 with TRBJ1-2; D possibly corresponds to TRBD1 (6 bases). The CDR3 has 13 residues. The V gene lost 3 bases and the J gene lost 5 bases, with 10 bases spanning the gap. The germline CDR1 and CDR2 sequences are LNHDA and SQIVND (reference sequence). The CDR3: CASSIQGRYGYTF. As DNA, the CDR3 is TGTGCCAGTAGTATTCAGGGGAGATATGGCTACACCTTC.

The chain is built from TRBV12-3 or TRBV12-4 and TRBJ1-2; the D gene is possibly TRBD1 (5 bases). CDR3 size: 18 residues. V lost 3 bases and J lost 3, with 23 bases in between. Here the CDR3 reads CASSLVVYGSGRDYGYTF. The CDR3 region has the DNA TGTGCCAGCAGTTTGGTGGTTTATGGCTCCGGCAGGGACTATGGCTACACCTTC.

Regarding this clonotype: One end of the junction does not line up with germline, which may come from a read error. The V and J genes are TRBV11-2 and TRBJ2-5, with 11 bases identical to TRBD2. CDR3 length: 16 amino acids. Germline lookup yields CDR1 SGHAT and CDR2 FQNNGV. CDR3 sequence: CATNPRASGGQETQHF. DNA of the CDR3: TGTGCCACGAATCCTAGGGCTAGCGGGGGGCAAGAGACCCAGCACTTC. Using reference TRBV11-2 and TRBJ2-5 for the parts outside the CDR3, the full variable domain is EAGVAQSPRYKIIEKRQSVAFWCNPISGHATLYWYQQILGQGPKLLIQFQNNGVVDDSQLPKDRFSAERLKGVDSTLKIQPAKLEDSAVYLCATNPRASGGQETQHFGPGTRLLVL.

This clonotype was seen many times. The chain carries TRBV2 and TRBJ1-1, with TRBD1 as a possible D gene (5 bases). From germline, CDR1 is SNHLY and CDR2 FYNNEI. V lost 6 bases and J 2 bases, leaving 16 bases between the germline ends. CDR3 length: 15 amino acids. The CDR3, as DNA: TGTGCCAGCAGCGTCCCATCTGGGGGTAACACTGAAGCTTTCTTT. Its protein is CASSVPSGGNTEAFF.